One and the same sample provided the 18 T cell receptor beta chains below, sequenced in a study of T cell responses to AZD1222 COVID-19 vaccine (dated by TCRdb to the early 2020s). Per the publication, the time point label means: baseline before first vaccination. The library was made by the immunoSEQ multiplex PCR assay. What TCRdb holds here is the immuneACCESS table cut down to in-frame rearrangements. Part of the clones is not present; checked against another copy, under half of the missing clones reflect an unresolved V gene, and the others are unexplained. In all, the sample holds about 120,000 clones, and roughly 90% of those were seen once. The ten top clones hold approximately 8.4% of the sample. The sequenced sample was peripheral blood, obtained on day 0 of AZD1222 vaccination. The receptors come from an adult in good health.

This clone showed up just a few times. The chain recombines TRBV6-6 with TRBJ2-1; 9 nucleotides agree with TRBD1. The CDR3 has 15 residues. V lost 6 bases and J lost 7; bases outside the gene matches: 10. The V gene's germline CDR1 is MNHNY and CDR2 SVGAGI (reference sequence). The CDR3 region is CASSSTGTGKNEQFF. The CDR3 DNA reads TGTGCCAGCAGCTCCACCGGGACAGGGAAAAATGAGCAGTTCTTC.

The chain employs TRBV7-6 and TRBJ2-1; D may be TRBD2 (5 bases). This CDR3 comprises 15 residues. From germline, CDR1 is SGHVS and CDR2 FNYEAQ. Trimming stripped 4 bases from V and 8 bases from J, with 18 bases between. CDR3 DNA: TGTGCCAGCAGCTACACGGGATCTAGTAGCCATGAGCAGTTCTTC. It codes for CASSYTGSSSHEQFF.

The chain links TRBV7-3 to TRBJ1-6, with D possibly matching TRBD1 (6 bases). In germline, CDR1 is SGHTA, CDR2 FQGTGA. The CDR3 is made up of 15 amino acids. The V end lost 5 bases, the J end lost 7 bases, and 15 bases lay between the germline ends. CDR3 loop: CASSLAQGKNSPLHF. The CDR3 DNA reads TGTGCCAGCAGCCTGGCACAGGGAAAGAATTCACCCCTCCACTTT.

CDR3 DNA sequence: TGTGCCAGCTCCCTAGCGGGGGCCCCAACCCCGAACAATGAGCAGTTCTTC. Translation: CASSLAGAPTPNNEQFF. V gene TRBV27 combines with J gene TRBJ2-1; 10 bases are shared with TRBD2. Germline values: CDR1 MNHEY, CDR2 SMNVEV (reference sequence). This CDR3 region has 17 residues. The ends lost 8 bases at V and 5 bases at J; junction bases unmatched: 15.

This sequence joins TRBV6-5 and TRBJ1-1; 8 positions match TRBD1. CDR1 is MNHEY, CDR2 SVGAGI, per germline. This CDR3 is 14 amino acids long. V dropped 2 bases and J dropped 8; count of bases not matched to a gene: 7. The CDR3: CASSYDRGRVEAFF. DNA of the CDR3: TGTGCCAGCAGTTACGACAGGGGCAGGGTAGAAGCTTTCTTT.

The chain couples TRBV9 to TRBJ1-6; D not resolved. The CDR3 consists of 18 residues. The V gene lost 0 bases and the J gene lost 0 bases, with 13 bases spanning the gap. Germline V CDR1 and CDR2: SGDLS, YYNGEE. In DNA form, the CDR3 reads TGTGCCAGCAGCGTAGGACACTCAGGTAGCTCCTATAATTCACCCCTCCACTTT. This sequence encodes CASSVGHSGSSYNSPLHF.

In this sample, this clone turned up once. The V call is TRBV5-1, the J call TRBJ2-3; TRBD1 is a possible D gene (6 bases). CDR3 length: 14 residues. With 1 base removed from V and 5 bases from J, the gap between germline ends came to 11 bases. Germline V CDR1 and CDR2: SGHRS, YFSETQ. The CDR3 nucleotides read TGCGCCAGCAGCTTGTTTCCAGGGGAAGATACGCAGTATTTT. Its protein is CASSLFPGEDTQYF.

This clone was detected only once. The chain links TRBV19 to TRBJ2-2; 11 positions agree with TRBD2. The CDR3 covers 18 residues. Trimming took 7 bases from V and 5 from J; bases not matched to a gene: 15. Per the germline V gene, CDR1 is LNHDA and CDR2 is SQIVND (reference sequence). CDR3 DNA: TGTGCCAGTACCCGCCGGCTAGCGGGAGGTTTTGAAACCGGGGAGCTGTTTTTT. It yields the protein CASTRRLAGGFETGELFF.

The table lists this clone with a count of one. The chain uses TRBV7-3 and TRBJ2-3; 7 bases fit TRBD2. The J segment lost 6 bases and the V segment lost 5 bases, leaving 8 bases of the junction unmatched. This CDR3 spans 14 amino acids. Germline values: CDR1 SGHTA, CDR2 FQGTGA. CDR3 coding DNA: TGTGCCAGCAGCCAACAGCGGGATGGCGATACGCAGTATTTT. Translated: CASSQQRDGDTQYF.

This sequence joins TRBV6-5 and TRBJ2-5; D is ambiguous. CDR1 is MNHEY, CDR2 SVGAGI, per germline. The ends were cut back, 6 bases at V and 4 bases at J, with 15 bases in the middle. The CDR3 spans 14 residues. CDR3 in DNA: TGTGCCAGCAGCCCCCTGGGCTCGGCAGAGACCCAGTACTTC. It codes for CASSPLGSAETQYF.

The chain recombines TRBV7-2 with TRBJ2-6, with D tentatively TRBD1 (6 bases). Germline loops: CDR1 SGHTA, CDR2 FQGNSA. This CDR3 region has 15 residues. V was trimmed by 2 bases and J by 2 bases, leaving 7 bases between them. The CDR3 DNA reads TGTGCCAGCAGCTTAACAGGGACTGGGGCCAACGTCCTGACTTTC. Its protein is CASSLTGTGANVLTF.

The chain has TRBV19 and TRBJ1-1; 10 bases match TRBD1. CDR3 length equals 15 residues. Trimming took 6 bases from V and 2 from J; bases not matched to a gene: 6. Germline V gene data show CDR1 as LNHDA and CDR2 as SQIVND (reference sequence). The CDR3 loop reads CASSPGTGANTEAFF. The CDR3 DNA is TGTGCCAGTAGCCCCGGGACAGGGGCAAACACTGAAGCTTTCTTT.

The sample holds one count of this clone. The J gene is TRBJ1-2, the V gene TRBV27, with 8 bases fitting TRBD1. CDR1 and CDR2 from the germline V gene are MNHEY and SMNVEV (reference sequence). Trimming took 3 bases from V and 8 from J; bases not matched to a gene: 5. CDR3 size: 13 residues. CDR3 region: CASSFSRGLGYTF. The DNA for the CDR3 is TGTGCCAGCAGTTTTTCCAGGGGGCTAGGCTACACCTTC.

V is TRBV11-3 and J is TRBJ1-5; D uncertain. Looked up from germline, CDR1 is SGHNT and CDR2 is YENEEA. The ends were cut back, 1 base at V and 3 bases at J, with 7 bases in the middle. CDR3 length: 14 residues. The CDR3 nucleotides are TGTGCCAGCAGCTTAGGGGCCAACAATCAGCCCCAGCATTTT. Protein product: CASSLGANNQPQHF.

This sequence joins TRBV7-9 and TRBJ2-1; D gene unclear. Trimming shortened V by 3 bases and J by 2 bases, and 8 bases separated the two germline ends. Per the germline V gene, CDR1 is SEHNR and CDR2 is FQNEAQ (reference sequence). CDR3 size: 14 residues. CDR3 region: CASSLVTAYNEQFF. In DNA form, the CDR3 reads TGTGCCAGCAGCTTGGTAACAGCCTACAATGAGCAGTTCTTC.

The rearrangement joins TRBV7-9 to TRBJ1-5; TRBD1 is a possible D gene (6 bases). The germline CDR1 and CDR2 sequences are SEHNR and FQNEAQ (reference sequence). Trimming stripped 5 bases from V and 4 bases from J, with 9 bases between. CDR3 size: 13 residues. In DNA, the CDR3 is TGTGCCAGCAGCCCACAGGGTAATCAGCCCCAGCATTTT. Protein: CASSPQGNQPQHF.

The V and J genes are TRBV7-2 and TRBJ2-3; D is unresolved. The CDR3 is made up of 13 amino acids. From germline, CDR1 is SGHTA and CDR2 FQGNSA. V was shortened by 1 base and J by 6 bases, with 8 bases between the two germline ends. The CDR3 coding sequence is TGTGCCAGCAGCTTAGGTTACGCGGATACGCAGTATTTT. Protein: CASSLGYADTQYF.

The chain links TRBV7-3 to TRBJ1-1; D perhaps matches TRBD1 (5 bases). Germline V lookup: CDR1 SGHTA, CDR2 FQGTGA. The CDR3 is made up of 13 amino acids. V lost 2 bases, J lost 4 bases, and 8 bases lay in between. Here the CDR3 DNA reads TGTGCCAGCAGCTTATGGGGACCCACTGAAGCTTTCTTT. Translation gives CASSLWGPTEAFF. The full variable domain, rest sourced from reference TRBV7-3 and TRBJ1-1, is GAGVSQTPSNKVTEKGKYVELRCDPISGHTALYWYRQSLGQGPEFLIYFQGTGAADDSGLPNDRFFAVRPEGSVSTLKIQRTERGDSAVYLCASSLWGPTEAFFGQGTRLTVV.